These 20 T cell receptor beta chains originate from one sample sequenced in a study of response to subunit inactivated influenza vaccine. TCRdb re-called the RT-PCR reads through MiXCR, storing one row per CDR3 protein. The table records 500,000 to 550,000 distinct CDR3 sequences, approximately 7.7% of them present only once. Sequences were derived from PBMCs from blood, sampled about 23 months after vaccination. These receptors originate from a man in his fifties or sixties who received an inactivated influenza vaccine.

Ten or more counts support this clonotype. The rearrangement uses TRBV20-1 and TRBJ2-6; TRBD2 might be the D (5 bases). The germline gives CDR1 DFQATT, CDR2 SNEGSKA (reference sequence). With 1 base removed from V and 1 base from J, the gap between germline ends came to 8 bases. This CDR3 spans 15 amino acids. CDR3 bases: TGCAGTGCTAGAGCCGAGGGATCTGGGGCCAACGTCCTGACTTTC. It translates to CSARAEGSGANVLTF.

The CDR3 nucleotides read TGTGCCAGCAGTTTAGGAGCAGGCCAACACCTCCACTTT. Translating gives CASSLGAGQHLHF. The chain couples TRBV12-3 or TRBV12-4 to TRBJ1-6; no clear D. V was pared by 1 base and J by 15 bases, with 13 bases between. CDR3 length: 13 amino acids.

This clonotype was detected many times. V usage is TRBV12-3 or TRBV12-4 and J usage is TRBJ1-5; D ambiguous. Between the trimmed V and J ends, which lost 4 bases and 1 base, there was a span of 8 bases. The CDR3 covers 14 residues. CDR3: CASSSSLSNQPQHF. The CDR3 coding sequence is TGTGCCAGCAGTTCCAGCCTAAGCAATCAGCCCCAGCATTTT.

The chain recombines TRBV7-2 with TRBJ1-2; D is ambiguous. V dropped 1 base and J dropped 7 bases, with 19 bases sitting between them. This CDR3 spans 16 amino acids. Germline V gene sequence: CDR1 SGHTA, CDR2 FQGNSA. CDR3 nucleotides: TGTGCCAGCAGCTTAGATTTAGGGAGATTTGGTTCTGGCTACACCTTC. As protein: CASSLDLGRFGSGYTF.

This clonotype occurred a few times. This sequence joins TRBV29-1 and TRBJ2-3; 10 bases are a match to TRBD2. Trimming took 6 bases from V and 2 from J; bases not matched to a gene: 17. The length of the CDR3 is 18 residues. Germline V gene lookup returns CDR1 SQVTM and CDR2 ANQGSEA. The CDR3 DNA is TGCAGCGTATCCGGACTAGCGGAGGCACCAATCAACACAGATACGCAGTATTTT. Protein sequence: CSVSGLAEAPINTDTQYF.

This chain joins TRBV6-1 and TRBJ1-4; the match to TRBD1 covers 7 bases. Unmatched junction bases numbered 12, after V lost 4 bases and J lost 10 bases. Germline V gene sequence: CDR1 MNHNS, CDR2 SASEGT. The CDR3 totals 15 residues. The CDR3, as DNA: TGTGCCAGCAGTGCCGACAGGGTGGTAGTCGGAAAACTGTTTTTT. Translation: CASSADRVVVGKLFF.

This clonotype has more than one count but fewer than ten. The genes are TRBV20-1 and TRBJ2-5; D gene ambiguous. CDR1 DFQATT and CDR2 SNEGSKA come from the germline V gene (reference sequence). V lost 0 bases and J 5 bases, leaving 7 bases between the germline ends. CDR3 length: 12 amino acids. CDR3 residues: CSARDLRETQYF. For the CDR3, the DNA is TGCAGTGCTAGAGATCTGAGGGAGACCCAGTACTTC.

This clonotype was recorded a few times. The V gene is TRBV7-9, the J gene TRBJ1-4; TRBD1 aligns across 9 bases. The CDR3 is made up of 16 amino acids. The trim removed 1 base at V and 7 bases at J, leaving 7 bases unmatched. CDR1 and CDR2 from the germline V gene are SEHNR and FQNEAQ (reference sequence). The CDR3 sequence is CASSLVSGQGSEKLFF. The CDR3 DNA reads TGTGCCAGCAGCTTAGTGTCGGGACAGGGATCTGAAAAACTGTTTTTT.

The chain uses TRBV10-3 and TRBJ1-5, with 8 bases lining up with TRBD1. J was trimmed by 2 bases and V by 6 bases; bases with no gene match: 6. Germline loops: CDR1 ENHRY, CDR2 SYGVKD. The CDR3 totals 15 residues. CDR3 in amino acids: CAIRDGTGGNQPQHF. CDR3 DNA: TGTGCCATCAGGGATGGGACAGGAGGCAATCAGCCCCAGCATTTT.

In this sample, this clonotype turned up a few times. The rearrangement links TRBV27 to TRBJ2-5; 9 nucleotides match TRBD2. V was clipped by 5 bases and J by 4 bases; unmatched bases: 8. Germline V gives CDR1 MNHEY, CDR2 SMNVEV (reference sequence). The CDR3 length is 15 residues. The CDR3 DNA sequence: TGTGCCAGCAGTCCCCCGGGACTAGCTGGAGAGACCCAGTACTTC. This gives the protein CASSPPGLAGETQYF.

This clonotype was observed many times. V is TRBV20-1 and J is TRBJ1-2, with D perhaps TRBD1 (6 bases). Germline CDR1 reads DFQATT; CDR2 reads SNEGSKA (reference sequence). V lost 0 bases, J lost 1 base, and 12 bases lay in between. This CDR3 has 15 amino acids. In DNA, the CDR3 is TGCAGTGCTAGAGACGTTTACAGGGATAACTATGGCTACACCTTC. It encodes CSARDVYRDNYGYTF.

A note on this clonotype: A clone one base away is much larger, so this may be a read error. This chain joins TRBV29-1 and TRBJ1-5; D uncertain. Germline values: CDR1 SQVTM, CDR2 ANQGSEA. The CDR3 is 12 residues long. CDR3 loop: CSVGDSKQPQHF. CDR3 nucleotide sequence: TGCAGCGTTGGCGATAGCAAACAGCCCCAGCATTTT.

Ten or more counts support this clonotype. J is TRBJ1-3 and V is TRBV29-1; D is uncertain. V shed 1 base and J shed 2 bases, with 3 bases lying between them. This CDR3 is built from 12 residues. The germline V gene has CDR1 SQVTM and CDR2 ANQGSEA. This CDR3 is CSVEGTGNTIYF. The CDR3 DNA is TGCAGCGTTGAAGGCACTGGAAACACCATATATTTT.

The table lists this clonotype with many counts. The rearrangement links TRBV5-1 to TRBJ1-2; possible D gene TRBD1, 5 bases. The V end was cut by 0 bases, the J end by 8 bases, with 23 bases between. The V gene's germline CDR1 is SGHRS and CDR2 YFSETQ. This CDR3 contains 17 residues. CDR3 sequence (DNA): TGCGCCAGCAGCTTGGCCGTTCGGGACGGAATCTTTTACGGCTACACCTTC. This sequence encodes CASSLAVRDGIFYGYTF.

Only a few counts were recorded for this clonotype. The genes are TRBV7-9 and TRBJ2-7; D possibly uses TRBD1 or TRBD2 (5 bases each). The V gene lost 3 bases and the J gene lost 5 bases, with 14 bases spanning the gap. The CDR3 contains 14 residues. In germline, CDR1 is SEHNR, CDR2 FQNEAQ (reference sequence). The CDR3 nucleotides read TGTGCCAGCAGCTTCAGTCAGGGACCCCACGAGCAGTACTTC. It codes for CASSFSQGPHEQYF.

The sample holds many counts of this clonotype. V usage is TRBV29-1 and J usage is TRBJ2-7; a possible D gene is TRBD2 (5 bases). Germline CDR1 SQVTM, CDR2 ANQGSEA. This CDR3 is 15 amino acids long. Between the trimmed V and J ends, which lost 2 bases and 4 bases, there was a span of 18 bases. CDR3 coding DNA: TGCAGCGTTGAAAAGGGCGGCTCGGGAATGTACGAGCAGTACTTC. Amino acids: CSVEKGGSGMYEQYF.

This chain joins TRBV7-9 and TRBJ2-5, with unresolved D. CDR1 and CDR2 from the germline V gene are SEHNR and FQNEAQ (reference sequence). CDR3 size: 12 residues. Trimming pared 5 bases from V and 9 bases from J, leaving 13 bases between. The CDR3 region has the DNA TGTGCCAGCAGCGGAGCCCACTGGGCCCAGTACTTC. This encodes CASSGAHWAQYF.

A few counts support this clonotype. This chain uses TRBV11-2 with TRBJ2-5, with 10 bases identical to TRBD1. Trimming removed 6 bases from V and 1 base from J; junction bases left unmatched: 11. This CDR3 comprises 17 residues. CDR1 and CDR2 (germline): SGHAT, FQNNGV. The DNA for the CDR3 is TGTGCCAGCAGTTCCGGGACAGGGGTCCGAACCCAAGAGACCCAGTACTTC. This translates into CASSSGTGVRTQETQYF.

The gene calls are TRBV7-3 and TRBJ2-5; 9 bases agree with TRBD1. CDR3 length: 14 amino acids. The germline CDR1 and CDR2 sequences are SGHTA and FQGTGA. After removal of 6 bases from V and 5 bases from J, the junction contained 7 bases not matched to a gene. The CDR3 bases are TGTGCCAGCAGTCGAACAGGGGGCGCCGAGACCCAGTACTTC. Residues: CASSRTGGAETQYF.

In its sample, this clonotype was seen many times. The J gene is TRBJ1-1, the V gene TRBV10-3, with no clear D. V gave up 8 bases and J gave up 1 base, with 11 bases separating them. The CDR3 totals 13 residues. CDR1 ENHRY and CDR2 SYGVKD come from the germline V gene. The CDR3 DNA sequence: TGTGCCATCGTCCGCAAACAGAACACTGAAGCTTTCTTT. It encodes CAIVRKQNTEAFF.